These 30 T cell receptor beta chains were all obtained from the same sample, sequenced in a study of T cells after yellow fever vaccination (dated by TCRdb to the late 2010s). The library was generated by 5' RACE. Sequencing was carried out with an Illumina HiSeq 2500. The public sequencing data were trimmed at Q25 with fastp and processed into clonotypes with MiXCR by TCRdb, which kept only in-frame beta chains. Each CDR3 protein gets just one entry, which takes the most common genes and DNA from the rows behind it. For this sample there are about 140,000 distinct CDR3 sequences; about 6.9% appear just once. The biggest ten clones account for under 0.8% of the sample. What the treatment or condition label conveys for this sample: live attenuated yellow fever vaccine strain. This specimen was CD4+ T cells sorted from PBMCs, taken 10 days after the yellow fever booster vaccination. These receptors were collected from a man aged 25-45 years who received the YFV17D yellow fever vaccine.

This clonotype has ten or more counts. The chain combines TRBV12-3 or TRBV12-4 with TRBJ2-5; no clear D gene. There are 13 residues in the CDR3. The V and J ends lost 3 bases and 2 bases respectively, with 7 bases between them. DNA of the CDR3: TGTGCCAGCAGTTTTGTGCAGCAAGAGACCCAGTACTTC. This codes for CASSFVQQETQYF.

This clonotype was seen repeatedly, ten times or more. The V call is TRBV6-5, the J call TRBJ1-1; 9 bases agree with TRBD1. Per germline, CDR1 MNHEY and CDR2 SVGAGI. The CDR3 runs 14 residues. V lost 6 bases and J lost 3; bases outside the gene matches: 5. This CDR3 is CASRPTGGDTEAFF. For the CDR3, the DNA is TGTGCCAGCAGACCTACAGGGGGCGACACTGAAGCTTTCTTT.

To note about this clonotype: A clone one base away is much larger, so this may be a read error. The CDR3 DNA reads TGTGCCAGCGGTTCAACTATTGGTGAGCAGTTCTTC. It specifies CASGSTIGEQFF. The rearrangement joins TRBV12-3 or TRBV12-4 to TRBJ2-1, with D unresolved. Between the trimmed V and J ends, which lost 8 bases and 9 bases, there was a span of 14 bases. The CDR3 consists of 12 residues.

The chain joins TRBV5-4 to TRBJ2-7; D unresolved. This CDR3 is 14 amino acids long. Germline V gene lookup returns CDR1 SGHNT and CDR2 YYREEE (reference sequence). V lost 0 bases and J 5 bases, leaving 12 bases between the germline ends. CDR3 nucleotides: TGTGCCAGCAGCTTGGATACAAGAGTGGACGAGCAGTACTTC. Amino acids: CASSLDTRVDEQYF.

The chain carries TRBV20-1 and TRBJ2-1; D perhaps matches TRBD2 (5 bases). V lost 5 bases and J lost 0, with 8 bases in between. This CDR3 is 13 amino acids long. Germline V gene lookup returns CDR1 DFQATT and CDR2 SNEGSKA (reference sequence). DNA of the CDR3: TGCAGTGCTTCTAGCCTCTCCTACAATGAGCAGTTCTTC. Protein sequence: CSASSLSYNEQFF.

This clonotype was recorded many times. The CDR3: CASHARSGLKPYEQYF. The CDR3 DNA follows: TGTGCCAGTCATGCTAGGTCGGGCCTTAAACCCTACGAGCAGTACTTC. This sequence joins TRBV2 and TRBJ2-7; no clear D gene. Trimming pared 9 bases from V and 2 bases from J, leaving 23 bases between. The V gene's germline CDR1 is SNHLY and CDR2 FYNNEI. This CDR3 has 16 amino acids.

Many counts were recorded for this clonotype. The chain couples TRBV5-1 to TRBJ2-3; tentatively, D is TRBD2 (5 bases). The CDR3 covers 16 residues. V shed 4 bases and J shed 2 bases, with 17 bases lying between them. Germline V gives CDR1 SGHRS, CDR2 YFSETQ. CDR3: CASSDGNKPLTDTQYF. In DNA, the CDR3 is TGCGCCAGCAGCGACGGGAATAAGCCCCTCACAGATACGCAGTATTTT.

This clonotype has at least ten counts. The V call is TRBV9, the J call TRBJ1-5, with TRBD1 matching over 8 bases. J was trimmed by 7 bases and V by 4 bases; bases with no gene match: 10. Germline V gene data show CDR1 as SGDLS and CDR2 as YYNGEE. This CDR3 region has 15 residues. The CDR3 here is CASSKQGGVWQPQHF. CDR3 DNA: TGTGCCAGCAGCAAACAGGGGGGCGTGTGGCAGCCCCAGCATTTT.

This clonotype was found many times. CDR3 loop: CASSQGVGETQYF. DNA of the CDR3: TGTGCCAGCTCCCAGGGGGTTGGAGAGACCCAGTACTTC. The chain couples TRBV18 to TRBJ2-5, with TRBD1 matching 7 bases. Germline V CDR1 and CDR2: KGHSH, LQKENI. J gave up 4 bases and V 6 bases, and 5 bases lay outside the gene matches. There are 13 residues in the CDR3. Filled out from reference TRBV18 and TRBJ2-5, the complete variable domain reads NAGVMQNPRHLVRRRGQEARLRCSPMKGHSHVYWYRQLPEEGLKFMVYLQKENIIDESGMPKERFSAEFPKEGPSILRIQQVVRGDSAAYFCASSQGVGETQYFGPGTRLLVL.

This sequence joins TRBV12-5 and TRBJ2-6; perhaps D is TRBD1 or TRBD2 (5 bases each). CDR3 length: 21 amino acids. Trimming removed 4 bases at V and 0 bases at J, with 25 bases between. Germline CDR1 LGHNT, CDR2 FRNRAP. CDR3 sequence: CASGSWTRESGISSGANVLTF. CDR3 in DNA: TGTGCTAGTGGTTCATGGACTCGTGAATCAGGGATCTCCTCTGGGGCCAACGTCCTGACTTTC.

Many counts were recorded for this clonotype. CDR3 in amino acids: CASSLRPRGTEAFF. In DNA form, the CDR3 reads TGTGCCAGCAGCCTAAGACCCCGGGGCACTGAAGCTTTCTTT. The J gene is TRBJ1-1, the V gene TRBV14; D unresolved. Trimming stripped 4 bases from V and 4 bases from J, with 13 bases between. In germline, CDR1 is SGHDN, CDR2 FVKESK. This CDR3 region has 14 residues.

This clonotype was seen ten or more times. The chain combines TRBV14 with TRBJ2-4; maybe TRBD2 (6 bases). Germline CDR1 is SGHDN and CDR2 is FVKESK. V was shortened by 1 base and J by 0 bases, with 19 bases between the two germline ends. This CDR3 has 19 residues. This chain's CDR3 is CASSQGSGPAFLAKNIQYF. The CDR3 nucleotides are TGTGCCAGCAGCCAAGGCAGCGGGCCCGCTTTTCTAGCCAAAAACATTCAGTACTTC.

This clonotype was seen at least ten times. The chain carries TRBV12-3 or TRBV12-4 and TRBJ2-5; 8 bases match TRBD2. The length of the CDR3 is 13 residues. Germline trimming cut 6 bases from V and 2 bases from J; bases unmatched to any gene: 2. Written as DNA, the CDR3 is TGTGCCAGCAGGGGACTAGATCAAGAGACCCAGTACTTC. This sequence encodes CASRGLDQETQYF.

This clonotype occurred many times. This chain links TRBV20-1 with TRBJ2-1, with TRBD1 identical over 10 bases. Trimming removed 0 bases from V and 6 bases from J; junction bases left unmatched: 8. The CDR3 consists of 16 residues. Germline CDR1 and CDR2: DFQATT and SNEGSKA (reference sequence). The CDR3 spells CSARDSGQGNINEQFF. In DNA, the CDR3 is TGCAGTGCTAGAGATTCGGGACAGGGGAATATCAATGAGCAGTTCTTC.

This clonotype appeared many times. J is TRBJ2-7 and V is TRBV12-3 or TRBV12-4; 8 positions agree with TRBD2. J lost 7 bases, V lost 5 bases, and 16 bases had no gene match. The CDR3 length is 16 residues. The CDR3 DNA reads TGTGCCAGCAGTGAACCGGGACTAGACTATTCAAGTGAGCAGTACTTC. Its protein product is CASSEPGLDYSSEQYF.

This clonotype was counted many times. V gene TRBV20-1 combines with J gene TRBJ2-1; 12 nucleotides align to TRBD2. V gave up 2 bases and J gave up 4 bases; unmatched junction bases: 6. This CDR3 spans 16 amino acids. The germline CDR1 and CDR2 sequences are DFQATT and SNEGSKA (reference sequence). The CDR3 DNA follows: TGCAGTGCTAGACGGACTAGCGGGAAAGATTACAATGAGCAGTTCTTC. Its translation: CSARRTSGKDYNEQFF.

This clonotype was recorded at least ten times. The chain carries TRBV6-6 and TRBJ1-1; no firm D call. CDR1 and CDR2 from the germline V gene are MNHNY and SVGAGI (reference sequence). V gave up 6 bases and J gave up 1 base, with 9 bases separating them. The CDR3 is made up of 13 amino acids. CDR3 protein: CASSATPNTEAFF. CDR3 nucleotides: TGTGCCAGCAGCGCAACCCCGAACACTGAAGCTTTCTTT.

This clonotype appeared many times. The chain links TRBV9 to TRBJ1-2; unclear D gene. V was clipped by 0 bases and J by 2 bases, with 8 bases between them. CDR1 SGDLS and CDR2 YYNGEE come from the germline V gene. CDR3 size: 14 residues. CDR3 sequence: CASSVGGENYGYTF. The CDR3 DNA is TGTGCCAGCAGCGTAGGGGGAGAAAACTATGGCTACACCTTC.

The rearrangement uses TRBV19 and TRBJ2-1; 7 positions agree with TRBD2. The CDR3 is 16 residues long. Germline V gene sequence: CDR1 LNHDA, CDR2 SQIVND (reference sequence). Unmatched junction bases numbered 10, after V lost 4 bases and J lost 4 bases. The CDR3 loop reads CASSTTGTKLYNEQFF. The CDR3 bases are TGTGCCAGTAGTACGACCGGGACTAAGTTATACAATGAGCAGTTCTTC.

The sample holds many counts of this clonotype. V gene TRBV4-2 combines with J gene TRBJ2-1; D gene ambiguous. The CDR3 loop spans 15 amino acids. CDR1 is LGHNA and CDR2 is YNFKEQ in the germline V gene. Between the trimmed V and J ends, which lost 1 base and 5 bases, there was a span of 12 bases. DNA of the CDR3: TGTGCCAGCAGCCAAGGGCCCCGCTCGGACAATGAGCAGTTCTTC. This codes for CASSQGPRSDNEQFF.

This clonotype has ten or more counts. The V call is TRBV19, the J call TRBJ2-1; weak D call: TRBD2 (6 bases). The germline V gene encodes CDR1 LNHDA and CDR2 SQIVND (reference sequence). Trimming stripped 5 bases from V and 0 bases from J, with 14 bases between. This CDR3 comprises 16 residues. The CDR3 coding sequence is TGTGCCAGTAGTTATCGAGCGGGTAGCTCCTACAATGAGCAGTTCTTC. Its translation is CASSYRAGSSYNEQFF. Full variable domain (rest looked up from reference TRBV19 and TRBJ2-1): DGGITQSPKYLFRKEGQNVTLSCEQNLNHDAMYWYRQDPGQGLRLIYYSQIVNDFQKGDIAEGYSVSREKKESFPLTVTSAQKNPTAFYLCASSYRAGSSYNEQFFGPGTRLTVL.

This clonotype has a count of ten or more. The chain links TRBV5-1 to TRBJ2-7; D possibly corresponds to TRBD1 (6 bases). Germline V gene lookup returns CDR1 SGHRS and CDR2 YFSETQ. The V gene lost 0 bases and the J gene lost 7 bases, with 14 bases spanning the gap. The CDR3 runs to 14 residues. CDR3 region: CASSLGGQLSEQYF. The CDR3, as DNA: TGCGCCAGCAGCTTGGGCGGACAGTTATCTGAGCAGTACTTC.

The table lists this clonotype with many counts. The chain uses TRBV20-1 and TRBJ2-3, with D perhaps assigned TRBD1 or TRBD2 (5 bases each). CDR1 and CDR2 (germline): DFQATT, SNEGSKA (reference sequence). The V and J ends lost 5 bases and 7 bases respectively, with 13 bases between them. The CDR3 runs to 12 residues. This chain's CDR3 is CSAVGRANTQYF. In DNA form, the CDR3 reads TGCAGTGCTGTGGGACGAGCGAATACGCAGTATTTT.

The V and J genes are TRBV7-9 and TRBJ2-6; a weak D match, TRBD1 (5 bases). Between the trimmed V and J ends, which lost 4 bases and 0 bases, there was a span of 13 bases. The CDR3 is made up of 17 amino acids. Germline V CDR1 and CDR2: SEHNR, FQNEAQ (reference sequence). The CDR3 reads CASSSETVFSGANVLTF. CDR3 nucleotide sequence: TGTGCCAGCAGCTCTGAGACAGTCTTCTCTGGGGCCAACGTCCTGACTTTC.

The V gene is TRBV3-1, the J gene TRBJ1-3; D unclear. The germline gives CDR1 LGHDT, CDR2 YNNKEL (reference sequence). CDR3 size: 12 residues. Trimming stripped 4 bases from V and 8 bases from J, with 9 bases between. The CDR3: CASSPEEYTIYF. CDR3 sequence (DNA): TGTGCCAGCAGCCCGGAGGAATACACCATATATTTT. Based on the CDR3 plus reference TRBV3-1 and TRBJ1-3, the full variable domain is DTAVSQTPKYLVTQMGNDKSIKCEQNLGHDTMYWYKQDSKKFLKIMFSYNNKELIINETVPNRFSPKSPDKAHLNLHINSLELGDSAVYFCASSPEEYTIYFGEGSWLTVV.

This clonotype was counted at least ten times. This sequence joins TRBV7-2 and TRBJ2-2; D possibly corresponds to TRBD2 (5 bases). Germline CDR1 and CDR2: SGHTA and FQGNSA. V was trimmed by 1 base and J by 7 bases, leaving 7 bases between them. This CDR3 region has 13 residues. The CDR3: CASSLVRVGELFF. The CDR3 DNA reads TGTGCCAGCAGCTTAGTGCGGGTCGGGGAGCTGTTTTTT.

In this sample, this clonotype turned up many times. This chain uses TRBV11-1 with TRBJ2-5; 7 bases match TRBD1. In germline, CDR1 is SGHAT, CDR2 FQDESV (reference sequence). V lost 6 bases, J lost 2 bases, and 6 bases stayed unmatched. This CDR3 comprises 14 residues. The CDR3 nucleotides read TGTGCCAGCAGTCAACAGGGGTGGCAAGAGACCCAGTACTTC. This codes for CASSQQGWQETQYF. Complete variable domain (other parts from reference TRBV11-1 and TRBJ2-5): EAEVAQSPRYKITEKSQAVAFWCDPISGHATLYWYRQILGQGPELLVQFQDESVVDDSQLPKDRFSAERLKGVDSTLKIQPAELGDSAMYLCASSQQGWQETQYFGPGTRLLVL.

This clonotype was picked up a small number of times. The chain links TRBV6-1 to TRBJ2-7, with 13 bases lining up with TRBD2. The CDR3 is 14 residues long. V dropped 6 bases and J dropped 4; count of bases not matched to a gene: 3. Germline lookup yields CDR1 MNHNS and CDR2 SASEGT. The CDR3 sequence: CASSGTSGNYEQYF. CDR3 in DNA: TGTGCCAGCAGCGGGACTAGCGGGAATTACGAGCAGTACTTC.

This clonotype was seen ten or more times. The chain's CDR3 is CAISAGTGVYEQYF. For the CDR3, the DNA is TGTGCCATCAGTGCCGGGACAGGGGTGTACGAGCAGTACTTC. This rearrangement joins TRBV10-3 to TRBJ2-7, with TRBD1 matching over 10 bases. CDR3 size: 14 residues. V shed 4 bases and J 4 bases; nucleotides not matched to a gene: 4. The germline V gene encodes CDR1 ENHRY and CDR2 SYGVKD.

This clonotype came up many times. J is TRBJ2-7 and V is TRBV7-2, with D maybe TRBD2 (6 bases). This CDR3 is 14 amino acids long. Germline CDR1 reads SGHTA; CDR2 reads FQGNSA. V was trimmed by 1 base and J by 3 bases, leaving 10 bases between them. CDR3: CASSLGGLNYEQYF. CDR3 coding DNA: TGTGCCAGCAGCTTAGGGGGACTCAACTACGAGCAGTACTTC.